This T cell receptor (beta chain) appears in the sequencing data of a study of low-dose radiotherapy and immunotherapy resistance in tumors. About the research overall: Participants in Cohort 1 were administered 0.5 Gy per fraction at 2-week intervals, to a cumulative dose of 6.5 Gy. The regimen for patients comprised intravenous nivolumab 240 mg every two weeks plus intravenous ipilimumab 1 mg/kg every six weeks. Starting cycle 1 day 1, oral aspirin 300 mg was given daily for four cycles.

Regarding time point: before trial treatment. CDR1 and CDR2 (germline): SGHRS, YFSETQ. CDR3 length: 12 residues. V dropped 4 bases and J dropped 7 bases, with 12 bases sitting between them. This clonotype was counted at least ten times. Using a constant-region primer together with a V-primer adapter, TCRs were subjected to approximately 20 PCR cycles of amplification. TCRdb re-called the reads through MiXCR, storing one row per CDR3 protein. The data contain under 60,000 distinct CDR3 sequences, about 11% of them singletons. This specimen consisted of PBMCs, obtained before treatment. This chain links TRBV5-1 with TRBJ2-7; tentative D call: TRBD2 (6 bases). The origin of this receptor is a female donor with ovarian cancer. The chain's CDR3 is CASSDTSLEQYF. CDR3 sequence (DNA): TGCGCCAGCAGCGATACTAGCTTGGAGCAGTACTTC. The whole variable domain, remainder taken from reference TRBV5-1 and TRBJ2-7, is KAGVTQTPRYLIKTRGQQVTLSCSPISGHRSVSWYQQTPGQGLQFLFEYFSETQRNKGNFPGRFSGRQFSNSRSEMNVSTLELGDSALYLCASSDTSLEQYFGPGTRLTVT.